This TCR beta chain was documented in a study of blood T cell repertoires in COVID-19 (dated by TCRdb to the early 2020s). Notes on the research overall: Samples covering the acute and convalescent phases of COVID-19 were provided by collaborators in the United States, Italy and Spain. Deeply sampled blood TCRbeta repertoires from subjects exposed to, actively infected with, or recovered from COVID-19 were included in the dataset. The samples were drawn from the first 160 participants of the ongoing ImmuneRACE study and from under 1,500 subjects provided by 6 global collaborators. The material from the prospective study consisted of cDNA or gDNA derived from T cells, B-cell-depleted T cells, or PBMCs. The repertoires were made available in a free public database intended to serve as a resource for research on the immune response to SARS-CoV-2. Where available, HLA class I and class II types were obtained from metadata supplied by the sample provider rather than from assay-based typing. Sample metadata almost always included a de-identified subject ID, COVID-19 status, age in years and sex.

The immunoSEQ Assay, a bias-controlled multiplex PCR, was used to amplify TCRbeta CDR3 regions from genomic DNA. The study's own analysis went as follows. Nucleated cell counts per sample were estimated from amplification of reference gene primers within the assay. Sequence reads were collapsed and filtered to measure the absolute abundance of every unique TCRbeta CDR3 rearrangement. For each sample, productive Simpson clonality was calculated as the square root of Simpson's diversity index across productive rearrangements. As stored in TCRdb, this immuneACCESS dataset retains in-frame rearrangements with V and J assigned. A fraction of the clones does not appear; measured against another copy, unresolved V genes explain less than half of the discrepancy, and the remainder lacks a known reason. That table gives V, J and clone size, and the DNA gave D and trimming. In this sample the table shows over 200,000 clones, 80% to 90% of which occur a single time. The ten top clones hold under 0.9% of the sample.

This clone was counted between two and nine times. Its recognized antigen is unknown. Base qualities are not provided; no much larger clone lies one nucleotide away. Whole blood was collected in K2EDTA tubes by collaborating institutions according to the institutions' own protocols. For TCRbeta analysis, collaborators shipped samples in one of three forms: frozen whole blood, isolated PBMCs, or DNA extracted from either of those sample types. Results and caveats for the whole study, not just this receptor: The amount of clinical and demographic metadata varied by source and participant and was provided uncurated.

The CDR3 holds 13 amino acids from the cysteine to the phenylalanine. CDR3 DNA only is kept here, 39 bases in frame from base 1. V is reduced by 1 base and J by 8 bases, leaving a spacing of 11 bases between them. The chain is assembled from TRBV12-3 or TRBV12-4 and TRBJ1-2; there is no confident call for the D gene. The specimen was peripheral blood. The clonotype comes from a man aged 35 to 55 with acute or convalescent COVID-19. Read as DNA, the sequence is TGTGCCAGCAGTTTAGGGACTAATGGGGGCTACACCTTC. Its protein product is CASSLGTNGGYTF.